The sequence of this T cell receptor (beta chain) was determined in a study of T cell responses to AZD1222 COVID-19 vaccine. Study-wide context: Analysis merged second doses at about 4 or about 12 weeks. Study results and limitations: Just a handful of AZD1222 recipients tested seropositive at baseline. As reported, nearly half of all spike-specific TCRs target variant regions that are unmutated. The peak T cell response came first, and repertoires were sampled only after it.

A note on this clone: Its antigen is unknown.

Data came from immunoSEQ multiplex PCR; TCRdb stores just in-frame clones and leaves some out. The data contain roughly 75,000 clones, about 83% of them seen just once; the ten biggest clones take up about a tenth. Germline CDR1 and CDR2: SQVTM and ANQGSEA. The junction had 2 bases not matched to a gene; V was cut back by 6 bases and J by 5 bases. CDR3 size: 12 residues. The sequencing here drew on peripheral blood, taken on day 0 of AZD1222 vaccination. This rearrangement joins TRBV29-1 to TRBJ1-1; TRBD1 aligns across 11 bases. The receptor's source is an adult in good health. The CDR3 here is CSVGTGGTEAFF. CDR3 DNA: TGCAGCGTGGGGACAGGGGGGACTGAAGCTTTCTTT.